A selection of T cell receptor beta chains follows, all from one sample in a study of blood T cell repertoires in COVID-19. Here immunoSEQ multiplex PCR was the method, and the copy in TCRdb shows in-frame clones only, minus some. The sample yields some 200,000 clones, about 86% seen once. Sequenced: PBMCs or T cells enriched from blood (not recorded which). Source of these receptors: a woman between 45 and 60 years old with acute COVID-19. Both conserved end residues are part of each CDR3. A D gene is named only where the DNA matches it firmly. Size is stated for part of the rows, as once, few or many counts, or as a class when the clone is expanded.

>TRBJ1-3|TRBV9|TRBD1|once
TGTGCCAGCAGCGCTTCTTCCGCGGGACAGGGAAGAAACACCATATATTTT
CASSASSAGQGRNTIYF
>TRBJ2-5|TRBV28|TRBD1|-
TGTGCCAGCAGTTCACAGGGGTCAGGTCAAGAGACCCAGTACTTC
CASSSQGSGQETQYF
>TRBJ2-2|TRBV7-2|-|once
TGTGCCAGCAGCTTAATGGGGGCGAGCACCGGGGAGCTGTTTTTT
CASSLMGASTGELFF
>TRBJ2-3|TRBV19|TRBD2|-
TGTGCCAGTACACAGCGGGGGGCTAGCACAGATACGCAGTATTTT
CASTQRGASTDTQYF
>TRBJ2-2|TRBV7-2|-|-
TGTGCCAGCAGCTTAGCGGGGGGGACACTCACCGGGGAGCTGTTTTTT
CASSLAGGTLTGELFF
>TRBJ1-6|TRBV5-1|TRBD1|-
TGCGCCAGCAGCTTGGGGACAGGGGTAAATTCACCCCTCCACTTT
CASSLGTGVNSPLHF
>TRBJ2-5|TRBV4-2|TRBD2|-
TGTGCCAGCAGCCAAGATAGGCTAGCGGGAGAAGAGACCCAGTACTTC
CASSQDRLAGEETQYF
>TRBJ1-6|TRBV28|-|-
TGTGCCAGCTCCACCGCGGGGGGGCGAAGAATTGATTCACCCCTCCACTTT
CASSTAGGRRIDSPLHF
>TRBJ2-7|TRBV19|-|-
TGTGCCAGTAGTATAGATCGCAGGGGCGCCTACGAGCAGTACTTC
CASSIDRRGAYEQYF
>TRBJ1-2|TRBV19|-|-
TGTGCCAGTACCGAGGGCAACTATGGCTACACCTTC
CASTEGNYGYTF
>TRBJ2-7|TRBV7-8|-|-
TGTGCCAGCAGCCCCTCGACAGTTCCGGGCGAGCAGTACTTC
CASSPSTVPGEQYF